This T cell receptor (beta chain) emerged from a study of CD8 T cell repertoires and HIV-1 epitope variants. This CDR3 spans 12 amino acids. Germline CDR1 reads MDHEN; CDR2 reads SYDVKM. The V and J ends lost 3 bases and 7 bases respectively, with 7 bases between them. Sequenced by immunoSEQ multiplex PCR; TCRdb stores in-frame clones only, minus some. Here the sample spans 5,900 or so clones, under 70% being singletons. This clone was counted once. What it binds is unknown. The receptor's source is a male donor with HIV. The specimen sequenced was cultured CD8+ T cells derived from PBMCs. The chain joins TRBV28 to TRBJ1-3; D possibly corresponds to TRBD1 (5 bases). Here the CDR3 reads CASSFRDNTIYF. The DNA of the CDR3 is TGTGCCAGCAGTTTCCGGGACAACACCATATATTTT. The complete variable domain, with remaining parts taken from reference TRBV28 and TRBJ1-3, reads DVKVTQSSRYLVKRTGEKVFLECVQDMDHENMFWYRQDPGLGLRLIYFSYDVKMKEKGDIPEGYSVSREKKERFSLILESASTNQTSMYLCASSFRDNTIYFGEGSWLTVV.